This T cell receptor beta chain came from a study of CD8 T cells in ankylosing spondylitis. Study-wide results and limits: Disease-linked clones had a CD8+ phenotype and relatively low frequency in peripheral blood.

This clonotype was recorded at least ten times. The target antigen is unknown. Trimming cost V 5 bases and J 7 bases; bases outside gene matches: 17. The CDR3 consists of 15 residues. The germline V gene encodes CDR1 DFQATT and CDR2 SNEGSKA (reference sequence). MiXCR, applied by TCRdb to the 5' RACE reads, yields one record per CDR3 protein. The sample consists of approximately 150,000 distinct CDR3 sequences, more than 40% of them appearing once. The sample taken for sequencing was synovial fluid, either unsorted or a sorted T cell fraction (not recorded which). V usage is TRBV20-1 and J usage is TRBJ2-7, with 7 bases aligning to TRBD2. This clonotype originated in a male donor with ankylosing spondylitis. The CDR3 sequence: CSAPPGGRALDEQYF. The CDR3 coding sequence is TGCAGTGCTCCCCCGGGGGGACGGGCTTTAGATGAGCAGTACTTC.